This T cell receptor beta chain appears in the sequencing data of a study of blood T cell repertoires in COVID-19. Sequencing was performed with immunoSEQ multiplex PCR; in TCRdb, only in-frame clones are kept and a portion is missing. Here the sample spans more than 15,000 clones, around nine tenths being singletons. CDR3 length: 15 residues. Germline V lookup: CDR1 SGHRS, CDR2 YFSETQ. With 4 bases removed from V and 0 bases from J, the gap between germline ends came to 14 bases. This clone was counted only a few times. What was sequenced was peripheral blood. The sequence was obtained from a human donor in a cohort sampled during active COVID-19. The V call is TRBV5-1, the J call TRBJ2-7, with D perhaps matching TRBD2 (6 bases). CDR3 region: CASSQEAGASYEQYF. CDR3 bases: TGCGCCAGCAGCCAAGAAGCGGGTGCCTCCTACGAGCAGTACTTC.